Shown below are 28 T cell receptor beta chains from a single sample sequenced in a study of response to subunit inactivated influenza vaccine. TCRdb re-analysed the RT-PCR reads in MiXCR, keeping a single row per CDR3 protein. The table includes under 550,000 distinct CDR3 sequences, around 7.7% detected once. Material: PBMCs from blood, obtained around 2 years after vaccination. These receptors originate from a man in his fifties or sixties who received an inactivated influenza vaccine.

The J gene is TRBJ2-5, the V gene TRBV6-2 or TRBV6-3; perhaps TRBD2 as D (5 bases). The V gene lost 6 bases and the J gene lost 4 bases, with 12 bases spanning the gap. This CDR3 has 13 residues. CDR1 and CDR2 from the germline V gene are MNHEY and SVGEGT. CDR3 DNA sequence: TGTGCCAGCAGACCGCCCCGGGGAGAGACCCAGTACTTC. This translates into CASRPPRGETQYF.

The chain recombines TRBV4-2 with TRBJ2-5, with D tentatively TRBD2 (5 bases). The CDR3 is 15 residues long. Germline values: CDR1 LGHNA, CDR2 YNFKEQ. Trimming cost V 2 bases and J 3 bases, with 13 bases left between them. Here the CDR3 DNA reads TGTGCCAGCAGCCAATACGGTATGAGGGAAGAGACCCAGTACTTC. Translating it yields CASSQYGMREETQYF.

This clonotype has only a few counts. In DNA form, the CDR3 reads TGCGCCAGCAGCGGAGACCCGGGAGACTACGAGCAGTACTTC. It encodes CASSGDPGDYEQYF. The chain links TRBV5-1 to TRBJ2-7, with D tentatively TRBD2 (6 bases). In germline, CDR1 is SGHRS, CDR2 YFSETQ. This CDR3 has 14 amino acids. Trimming cost V 4 bases and J 3 bases, with 14 bases left between them.

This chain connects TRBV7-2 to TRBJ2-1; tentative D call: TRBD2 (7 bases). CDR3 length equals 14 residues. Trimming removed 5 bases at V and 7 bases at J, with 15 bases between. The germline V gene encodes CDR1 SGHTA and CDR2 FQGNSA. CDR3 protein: CASSSRGALNEQFF. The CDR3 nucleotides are TGTGCCAGCAGCAGCCGGGGGGCACTGAATGAGCAGTTCTTC.

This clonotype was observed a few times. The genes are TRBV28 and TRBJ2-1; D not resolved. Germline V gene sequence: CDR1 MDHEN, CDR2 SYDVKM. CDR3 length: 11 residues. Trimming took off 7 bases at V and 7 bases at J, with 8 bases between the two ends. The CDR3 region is CASKTSNEQFF. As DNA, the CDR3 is TGTGCCAGCAAGACCTCTAATGAGCAGTTCTTC.

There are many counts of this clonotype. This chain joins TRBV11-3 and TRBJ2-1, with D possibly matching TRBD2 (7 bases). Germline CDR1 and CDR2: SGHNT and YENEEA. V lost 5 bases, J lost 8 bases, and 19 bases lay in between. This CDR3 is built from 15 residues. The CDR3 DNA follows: TGTGCCAGCAGCGGGAGGTGGGGGGGCAACGATGAGCAGTTCTTC. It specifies CASSGRWGGNDEQFF.

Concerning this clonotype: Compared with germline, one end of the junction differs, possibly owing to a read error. DNA of the CDR3: TGTGCCAGCAGCGTAGCCGGGGGGCAAAAGCAAGAGCCCCAGTACTTC. Protein sequence: CASSVAGGQKQEPQYF. The chain employs TRBV9 and TRBJ2-5, with a possible D match to TRBD2 (7 bases). The CDR3 runs to 16 residues. Germline CDR1 SGDLS, CDR2 YYNGEE. The variable domain in full, with the rest retrieved from reference TRBV9 and TRBJ2-5, is DSGVTQTPKHLITATGQRVTLRCSPRSGDLSVYWYQQSLDQGLQFLIQYYNGEERAKGNILERFSAQQFPDLHSELNLSSLELGDSALYFCASSVAGGQKQEPQYFGPGTRLLVL.

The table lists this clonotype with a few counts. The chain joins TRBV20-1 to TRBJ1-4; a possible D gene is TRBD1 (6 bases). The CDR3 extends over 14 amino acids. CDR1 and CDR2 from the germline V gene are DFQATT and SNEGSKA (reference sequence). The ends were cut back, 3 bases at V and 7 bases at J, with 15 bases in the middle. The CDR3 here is CSASREGGGEKLFF. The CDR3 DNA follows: TGCAGTGCTAGTAGAGAGGGAGGGGGTGAAAAACTGTTTTTT.

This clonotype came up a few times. CDR3 protein: CATSRGGQGIRYEQYF. CDR3 in DNA: TGTGCCACCAGCAGAGGAGGACAGGGTATTCGCTACGAGCAGTACTTC. The chain links TRBV15 to TRBJ2-7; 8 positions agree with TRBD1. Germline trimming cut 1 base from V and 3 bases from J; bases unmatched to any gene: 8. Germline V gene lookup returns CDR1 LNHNV and CDR2 YYDKDF (reference sequence). This CDR3 is built from 16 residues.

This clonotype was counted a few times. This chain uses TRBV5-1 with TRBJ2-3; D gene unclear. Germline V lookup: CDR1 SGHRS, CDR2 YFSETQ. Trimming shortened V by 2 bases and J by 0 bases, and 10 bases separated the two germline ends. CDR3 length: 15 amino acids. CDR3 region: CASSFRVGSTDTQYF. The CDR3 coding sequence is TGCGCCAGCAGCTTTCGGGTCGGTAGCACAGATACGCAGTATTTT.

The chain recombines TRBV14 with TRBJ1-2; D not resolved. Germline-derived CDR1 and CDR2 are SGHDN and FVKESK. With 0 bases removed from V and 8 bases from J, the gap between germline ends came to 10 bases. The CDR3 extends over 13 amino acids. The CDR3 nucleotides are TGTGCCAGCAGCCAAGAACGGACTGGAGGCTACACCTTC. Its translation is CASSQERTGGYTF.

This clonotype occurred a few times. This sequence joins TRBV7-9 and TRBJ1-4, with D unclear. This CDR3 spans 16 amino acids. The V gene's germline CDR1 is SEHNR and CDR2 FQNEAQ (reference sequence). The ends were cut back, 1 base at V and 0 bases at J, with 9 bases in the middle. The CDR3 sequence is CASSLGNVATNEKLFF. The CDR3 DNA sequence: TGTGCCAGCAGCTTAGGGAATGTTGCAACTAATGAAAAACTGTTTTTT.

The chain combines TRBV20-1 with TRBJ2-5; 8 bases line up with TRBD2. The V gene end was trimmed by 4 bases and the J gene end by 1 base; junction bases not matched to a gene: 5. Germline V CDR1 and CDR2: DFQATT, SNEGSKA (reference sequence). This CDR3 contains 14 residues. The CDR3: CSATRTSRQETQYF. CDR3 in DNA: TGCAGTGCTACTAGGACTAGCCGCCAAGAGACCCAGTACTTC.

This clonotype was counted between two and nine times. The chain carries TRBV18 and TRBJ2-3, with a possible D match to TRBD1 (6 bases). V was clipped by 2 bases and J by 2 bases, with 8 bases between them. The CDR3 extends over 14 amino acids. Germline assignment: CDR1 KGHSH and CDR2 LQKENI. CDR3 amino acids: CASSPRQVTDTQYF. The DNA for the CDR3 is TGTGCCAGCTCACCAAGACAGGTCACAGATACGCAGTATTTT.

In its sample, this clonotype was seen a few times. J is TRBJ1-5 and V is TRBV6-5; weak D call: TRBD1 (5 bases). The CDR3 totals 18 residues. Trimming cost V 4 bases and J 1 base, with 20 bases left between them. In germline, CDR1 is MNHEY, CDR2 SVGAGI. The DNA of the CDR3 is TGTGCCAGCAGTTCCGGGACTCACCCCCTACTGAGCAATCAGCCCCAGCATTTT. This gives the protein CASSSGTHPLLSNQPQHF.

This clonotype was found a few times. This CDR3 is CASRQVFGSSSYNEQFF. The DNA of the CDR3 is TGTGCCAGCAGACAGGTTTTTGGTTCGAGCTCCTACAATGAGCAGTTCTTC. The chain recombines TRBV12-3 or TRBV12-4 with TRBJ2-1, with a tentative D call TRBD1 (5 bases). CDR3 length: 17 residues. Between the trimmed V and J ends, which lost 6 bases and 0 bases, there was a span of 18 bases.

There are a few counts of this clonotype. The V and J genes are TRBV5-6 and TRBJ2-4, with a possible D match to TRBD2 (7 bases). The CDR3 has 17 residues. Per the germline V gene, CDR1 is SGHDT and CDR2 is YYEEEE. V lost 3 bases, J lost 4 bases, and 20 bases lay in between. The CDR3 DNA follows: TGTGCCAGCAGCTCTAGCCGCTTACAGGGAGGGAAAAACATTCAGTACTTC. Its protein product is CASSSSRLQGGKNIQYF.

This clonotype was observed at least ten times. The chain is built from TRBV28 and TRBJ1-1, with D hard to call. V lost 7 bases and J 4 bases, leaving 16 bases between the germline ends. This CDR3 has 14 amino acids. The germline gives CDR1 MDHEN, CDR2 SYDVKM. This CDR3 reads CASKTPRRPTEAFF. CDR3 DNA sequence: TGTGCCAGCAAGACACCAAGACGGCCCACTGAAGCTTTCTTT.

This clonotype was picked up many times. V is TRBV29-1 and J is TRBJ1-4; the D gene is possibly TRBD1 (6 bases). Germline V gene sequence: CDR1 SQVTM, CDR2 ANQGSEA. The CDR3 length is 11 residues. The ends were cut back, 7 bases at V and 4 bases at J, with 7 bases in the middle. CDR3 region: CSGGGNEKLFF. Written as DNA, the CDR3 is TGCAGCGGAGGGGGTAATGAAAAACTGTTTTTT.

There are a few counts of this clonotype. Here the CDR3 DNA reads TGTGCCAGCAGCGGCGGGACTAGCCGATACAATGAGCAGTTCTTC. It specifies CASSGGTSRYNEQFF. The V and J genes are TRBV9 and TRBJ2-1; 9 nucleotides align to TRBD2. Losses at the gene ends were 3 bases for V and 4 bases for J; bases not matched to a gene: 5. Germline V gene sequence: CDR1 SGDLS, CDR2 YYNGEE. The CDR3 is made up of 15 amino acids.

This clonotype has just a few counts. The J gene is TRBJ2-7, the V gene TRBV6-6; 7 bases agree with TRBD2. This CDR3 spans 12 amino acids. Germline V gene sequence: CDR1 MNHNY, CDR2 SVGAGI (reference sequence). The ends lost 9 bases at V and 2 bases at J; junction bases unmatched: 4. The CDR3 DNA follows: TGTGCCAGTCGGGCGGGGGCCTACGAGCAGTACTTC. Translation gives CASRAGAYEQYF.

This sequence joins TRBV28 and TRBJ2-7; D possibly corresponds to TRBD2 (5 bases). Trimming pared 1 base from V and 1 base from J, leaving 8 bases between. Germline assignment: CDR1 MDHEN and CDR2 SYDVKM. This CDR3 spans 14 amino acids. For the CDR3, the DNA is TGTGCCAGCAGTTTATTTGGGAGTTCCTACGAGCAGTACTTC. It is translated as CASSLFGSSYEQYF. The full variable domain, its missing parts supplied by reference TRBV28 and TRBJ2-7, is DVKVTQSSRYLVKRTGEKVFLECVQDMDHENMFWYRQDPGLGLRLIYFSYDVKMKEKGDIPEGYSVSREKKERFSLILESASTNQTSMYLCASSLFGSSYEQYFGPGTRLTVT.

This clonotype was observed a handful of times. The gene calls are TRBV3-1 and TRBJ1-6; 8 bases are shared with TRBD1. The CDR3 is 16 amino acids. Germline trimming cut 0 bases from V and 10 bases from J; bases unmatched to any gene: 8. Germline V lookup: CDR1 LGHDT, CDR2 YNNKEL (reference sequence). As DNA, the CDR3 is TGTGCCAGCAGCCAAGAGTTGGCCAGGGGGCCATCACCCCTCCACTTT. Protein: CASSQELARGPSPLHF.

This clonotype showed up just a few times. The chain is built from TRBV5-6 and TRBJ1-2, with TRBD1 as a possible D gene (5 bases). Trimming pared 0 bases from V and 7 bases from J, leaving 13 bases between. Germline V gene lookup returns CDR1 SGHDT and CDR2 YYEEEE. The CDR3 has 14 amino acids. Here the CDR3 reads CASSLVRGEGGYTF. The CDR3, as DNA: TGTGCCAGCAGCTTGGTACGGGGCGAGGGTGGCTACACCTTC. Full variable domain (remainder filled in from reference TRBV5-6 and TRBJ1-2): DAGVTQSPTHLIKTRGQQVTLRCSPKSGHDTVSWYQQALGQGPQFIFQYYEEEERQRGNFPDRFSGHQFPNYSSELNVNALLLGDSALYLCASSLVRGEGGYTFGSGTRLTVV.

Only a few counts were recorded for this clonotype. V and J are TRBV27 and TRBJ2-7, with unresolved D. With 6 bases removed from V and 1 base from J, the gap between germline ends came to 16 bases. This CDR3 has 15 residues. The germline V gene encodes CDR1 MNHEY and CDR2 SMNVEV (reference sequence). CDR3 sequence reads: CASRPQSPVSYEQYF. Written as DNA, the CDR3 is TGTGCCAGCAGACCCCAATCTCCGGTGTCCTACGAGCAGTACTTC.

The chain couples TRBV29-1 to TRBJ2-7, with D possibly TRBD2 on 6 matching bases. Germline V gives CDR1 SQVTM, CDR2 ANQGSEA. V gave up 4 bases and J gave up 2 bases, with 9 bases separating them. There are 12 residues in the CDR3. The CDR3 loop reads CSVARGPYEQYF. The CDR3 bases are TGCAGCGTTGCGCGGGGCCCCTACGAGCAGTACTTC.

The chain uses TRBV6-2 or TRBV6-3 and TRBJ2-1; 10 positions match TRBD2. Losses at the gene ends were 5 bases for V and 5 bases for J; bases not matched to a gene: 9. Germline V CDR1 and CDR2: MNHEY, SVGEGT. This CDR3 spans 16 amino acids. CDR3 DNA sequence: TGTGCCAGCAGTCCTCATAGCGGGGGGTACAACAATGAGCAGTTCTTC. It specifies CASSPHSGGYNNEQFF.

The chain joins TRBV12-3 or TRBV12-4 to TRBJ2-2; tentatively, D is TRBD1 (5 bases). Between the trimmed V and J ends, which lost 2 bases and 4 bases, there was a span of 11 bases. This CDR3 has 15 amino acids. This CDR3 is CASSLQGIATGELFF. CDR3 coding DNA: TGTGCCAGCAGTTTACAGGGTATTGCCACCGGGGAGCTGTTTTTT.